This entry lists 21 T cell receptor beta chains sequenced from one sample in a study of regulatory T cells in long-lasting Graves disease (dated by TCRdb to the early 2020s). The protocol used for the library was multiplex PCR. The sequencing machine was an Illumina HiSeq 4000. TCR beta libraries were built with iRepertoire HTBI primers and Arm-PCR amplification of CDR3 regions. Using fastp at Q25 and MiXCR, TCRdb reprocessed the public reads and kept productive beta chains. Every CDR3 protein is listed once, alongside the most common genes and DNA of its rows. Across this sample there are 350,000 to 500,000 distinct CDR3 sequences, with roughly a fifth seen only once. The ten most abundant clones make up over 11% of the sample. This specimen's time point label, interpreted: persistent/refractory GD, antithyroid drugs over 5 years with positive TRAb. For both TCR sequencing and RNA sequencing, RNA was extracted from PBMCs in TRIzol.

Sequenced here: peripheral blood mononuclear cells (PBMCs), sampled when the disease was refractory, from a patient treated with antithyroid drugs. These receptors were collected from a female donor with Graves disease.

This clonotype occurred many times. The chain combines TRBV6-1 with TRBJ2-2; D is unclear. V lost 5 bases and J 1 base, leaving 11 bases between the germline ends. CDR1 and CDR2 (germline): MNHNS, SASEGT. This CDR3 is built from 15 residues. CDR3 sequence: CASSLDAVNTGELFF. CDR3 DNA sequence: TGTGCCAGCAGTCTGGACGCCGTGAACACCGGGGAGCTGTTTTTT.

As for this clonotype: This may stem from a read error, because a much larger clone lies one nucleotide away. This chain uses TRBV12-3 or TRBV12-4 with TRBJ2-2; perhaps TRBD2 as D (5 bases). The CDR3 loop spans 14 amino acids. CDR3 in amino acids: CASSFDSPTGELLF. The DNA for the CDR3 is TGTGCCAGCAGTTTCGACTCGCCCACCGGGGAGCTGCTTTTT.

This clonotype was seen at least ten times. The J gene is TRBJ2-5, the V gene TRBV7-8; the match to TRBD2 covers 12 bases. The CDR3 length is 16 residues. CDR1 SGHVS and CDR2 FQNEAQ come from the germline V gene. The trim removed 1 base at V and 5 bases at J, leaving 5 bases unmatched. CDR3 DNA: TGTGCCAGCAGCTTAGTAGGGCTAGCGGGAGGGGAGACCCAGTACTTC. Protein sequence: CASSLVGLAGGETQYF.

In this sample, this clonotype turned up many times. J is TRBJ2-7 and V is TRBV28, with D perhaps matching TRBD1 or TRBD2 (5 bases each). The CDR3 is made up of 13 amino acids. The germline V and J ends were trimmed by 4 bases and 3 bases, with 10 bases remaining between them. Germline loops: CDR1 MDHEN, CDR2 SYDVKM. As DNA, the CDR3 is TGTGCCAGCAGTTACGGGGCGAGCTACGAGCAGTACTTC. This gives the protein CASSYGASYEQYF.

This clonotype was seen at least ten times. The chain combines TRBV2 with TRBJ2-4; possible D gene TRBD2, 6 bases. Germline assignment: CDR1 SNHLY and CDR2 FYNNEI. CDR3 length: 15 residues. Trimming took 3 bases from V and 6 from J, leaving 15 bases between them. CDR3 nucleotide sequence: TGTGCCAGCAGTGAGTCCGGGAGAGAAGGAAACATTCAGTACTTC. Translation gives CASSESGREGNIQYF.

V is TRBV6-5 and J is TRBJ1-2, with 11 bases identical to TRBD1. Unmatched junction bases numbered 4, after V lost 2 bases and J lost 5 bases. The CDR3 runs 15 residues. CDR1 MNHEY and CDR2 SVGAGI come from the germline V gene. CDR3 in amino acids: CASSYGGTGGYGYTF. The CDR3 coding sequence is TGTGCCAGCAGTTACGGCGGGACAGGGGGGTATGGCTACACCTTC.

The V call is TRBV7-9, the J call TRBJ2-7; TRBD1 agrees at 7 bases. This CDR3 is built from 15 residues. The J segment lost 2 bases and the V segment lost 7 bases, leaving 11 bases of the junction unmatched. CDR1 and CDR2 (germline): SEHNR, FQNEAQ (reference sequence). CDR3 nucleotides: TGTGCCAGCACTGGCCTACGGGACAGTCCCTACGAGCAGTACTTC. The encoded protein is CASTGLRDSPYEQYF.

CDR3 residues: CASSFGPGKDQPQHF. Written as DNA, the CDR3 is TGCGCCAGCAGCTTTGGTCCAGGGAAGGACCAGCCCCAGCATTTT. The rearrangement joins TRBV5-1 to TRBJ1-5; D is possibly TRBD1 (5 bases). The germline gives CDR1 SGHRS, CDR2 YFSETQ. V was trimmed by 2 bases and J by 7 bases, leaving 16 bases between them. The CDR3 has 15 amino acids.

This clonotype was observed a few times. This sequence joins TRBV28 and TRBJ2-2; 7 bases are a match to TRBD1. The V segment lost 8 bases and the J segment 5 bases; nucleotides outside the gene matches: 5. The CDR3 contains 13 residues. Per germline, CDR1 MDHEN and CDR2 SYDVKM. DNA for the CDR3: TGTGCCAGCGCCTCCAGGGGGACCGGGGAGCTGTTTTTT. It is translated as CASASRGTGELFF.

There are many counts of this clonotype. The CDR3 coding sequence is TGTGCCAGCAGTGAAAGGGCGTCAAAGTACGAGCAGTACTTC. Residues: CASSERASKYEQYF. The chain has TRBV2 and TRBJ2-7; unclear D gene. The germline gives CDR1 SNHLY, CDR2 FYNNEI. V lost 2 bases to trimming and J lost 4 bases, with 12 bases between them. The CDR3 spans 14 residues.

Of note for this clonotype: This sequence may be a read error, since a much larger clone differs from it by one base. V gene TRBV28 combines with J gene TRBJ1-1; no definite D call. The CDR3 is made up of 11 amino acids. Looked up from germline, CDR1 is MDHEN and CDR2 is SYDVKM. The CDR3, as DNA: TGTGCCAGCCTCGGGGTCACTGAAGCTTCCTTT. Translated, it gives CASLGVTEASF.

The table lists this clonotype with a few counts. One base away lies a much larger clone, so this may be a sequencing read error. This CDR3 is CASSQEGGRGGYTF. The CDR3, as DNA: TGTGCCAGCAGCCAAGAAGGAGGTCGAGGTGGCTACACCTTC. The chain combines TRBV3-1 with TRBJ1-2; D unclear. CDR3 size: 14 residues. Looked up from germline, CDR1 is LGHDT and CDR2 is YNNKEL (reference sequence). V lost 0 bases and J lost 7, with 12 bases in between.

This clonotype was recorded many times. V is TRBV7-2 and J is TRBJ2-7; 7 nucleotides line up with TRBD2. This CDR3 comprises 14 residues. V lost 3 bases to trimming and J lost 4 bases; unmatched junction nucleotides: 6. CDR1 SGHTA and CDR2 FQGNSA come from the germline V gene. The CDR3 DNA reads TGTGCCAGCAGCTTCGCTGGGGGGGTTTACGAGCAGTACTTC. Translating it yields CASSFAGGVYEQYF.

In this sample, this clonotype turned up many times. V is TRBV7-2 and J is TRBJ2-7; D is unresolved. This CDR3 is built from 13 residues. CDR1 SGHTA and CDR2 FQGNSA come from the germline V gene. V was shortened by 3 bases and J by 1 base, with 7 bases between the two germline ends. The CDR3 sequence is CASSFFISYEQYF. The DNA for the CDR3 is TGTGCCAGCAGCTTCTTTATTTCCTACGAGCAGTACTTC.

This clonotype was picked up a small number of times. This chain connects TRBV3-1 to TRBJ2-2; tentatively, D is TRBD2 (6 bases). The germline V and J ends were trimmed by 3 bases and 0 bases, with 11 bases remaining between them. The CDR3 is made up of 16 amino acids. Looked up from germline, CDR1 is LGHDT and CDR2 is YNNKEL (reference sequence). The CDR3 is CASSHAGRANTGELFF. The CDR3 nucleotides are TGTGCCAGCAGCCACGCCGGGAGAGCGAACACCGGGGAGCTGTTTTTT.

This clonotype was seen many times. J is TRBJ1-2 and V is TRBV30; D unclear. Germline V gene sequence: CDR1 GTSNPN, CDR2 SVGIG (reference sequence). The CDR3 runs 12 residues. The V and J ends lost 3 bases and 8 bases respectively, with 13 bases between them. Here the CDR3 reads CAWSATVDGYTF. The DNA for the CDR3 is TGTGCCTGGAGCGCGACTGTAGACGGCTACACCTTC.

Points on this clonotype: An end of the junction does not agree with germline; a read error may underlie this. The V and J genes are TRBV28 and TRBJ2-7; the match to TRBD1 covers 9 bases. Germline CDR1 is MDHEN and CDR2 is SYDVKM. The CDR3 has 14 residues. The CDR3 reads CVSSPGTGKDEQYF. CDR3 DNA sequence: TGTGTCAGCAGTCCCGGGACAGGGAAAGACGAGCAGTACTTC.

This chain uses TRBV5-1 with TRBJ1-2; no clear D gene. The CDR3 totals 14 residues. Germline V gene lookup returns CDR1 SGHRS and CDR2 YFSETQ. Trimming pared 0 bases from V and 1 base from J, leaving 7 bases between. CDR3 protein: CASSLESINYGYTF. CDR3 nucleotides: TGCGCCAGCAGCTTGGAGTCCATTAACTATGGCTACACCTTC.

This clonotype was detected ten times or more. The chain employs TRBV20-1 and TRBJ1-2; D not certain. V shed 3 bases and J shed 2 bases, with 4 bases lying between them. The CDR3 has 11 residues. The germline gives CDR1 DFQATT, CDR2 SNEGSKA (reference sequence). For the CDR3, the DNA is TGCAGTGCTAGTATAAACTATGGCTACACCTTC. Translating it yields CSASINYGYTF.

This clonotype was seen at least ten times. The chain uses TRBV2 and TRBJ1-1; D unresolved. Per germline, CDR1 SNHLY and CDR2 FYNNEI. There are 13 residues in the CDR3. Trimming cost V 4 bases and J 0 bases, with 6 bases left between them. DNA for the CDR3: TGTGCCAGCAGTGTGAATCTGAACACTGAAGCTTTCTTT. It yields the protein CASSVNLNTEAFF.

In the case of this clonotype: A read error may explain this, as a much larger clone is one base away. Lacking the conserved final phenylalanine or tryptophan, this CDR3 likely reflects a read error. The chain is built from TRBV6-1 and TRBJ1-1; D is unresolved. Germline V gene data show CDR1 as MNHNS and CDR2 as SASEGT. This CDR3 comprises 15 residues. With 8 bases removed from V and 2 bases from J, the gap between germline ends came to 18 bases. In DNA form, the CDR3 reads TGTGCCAGCGCAACCACCCCCTTAGGAAACACTGAAGCTTTCTCT. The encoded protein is CASATTPLGNTEAFS.